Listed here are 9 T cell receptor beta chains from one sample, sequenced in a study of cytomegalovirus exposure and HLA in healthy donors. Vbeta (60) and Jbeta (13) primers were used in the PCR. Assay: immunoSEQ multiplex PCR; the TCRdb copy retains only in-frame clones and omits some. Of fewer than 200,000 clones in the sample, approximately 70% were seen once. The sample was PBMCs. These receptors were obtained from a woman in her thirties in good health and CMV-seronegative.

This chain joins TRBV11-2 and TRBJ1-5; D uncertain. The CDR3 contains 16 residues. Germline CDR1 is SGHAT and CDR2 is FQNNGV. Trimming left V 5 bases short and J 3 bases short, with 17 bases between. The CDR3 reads CASSHLRRGINQPQHF. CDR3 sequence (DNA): TGTGCCAGCAGCCACTTACGTCGGGGTATCAATCAGCCCCAGCATTTT.

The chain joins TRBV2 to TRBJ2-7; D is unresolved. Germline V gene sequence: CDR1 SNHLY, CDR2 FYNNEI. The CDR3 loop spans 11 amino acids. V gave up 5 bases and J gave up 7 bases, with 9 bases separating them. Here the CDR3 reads CASSSRNEQYF. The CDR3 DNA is TGTGCCAGCAGTTCTAGGAATGAGCAGTACTTC.

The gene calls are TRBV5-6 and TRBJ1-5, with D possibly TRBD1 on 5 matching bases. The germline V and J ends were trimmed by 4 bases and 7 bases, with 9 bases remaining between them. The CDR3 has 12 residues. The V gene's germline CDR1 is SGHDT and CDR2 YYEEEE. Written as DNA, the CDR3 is TGTGCCAGCAGCCAGGAGGGGCAGCCCCAGCATTTT. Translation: CASSQEGQPQHF.

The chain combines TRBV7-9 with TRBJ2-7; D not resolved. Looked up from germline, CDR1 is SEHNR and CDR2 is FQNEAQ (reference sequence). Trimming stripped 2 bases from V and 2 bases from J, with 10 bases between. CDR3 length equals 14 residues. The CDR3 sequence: CASSLPAATYEQYF. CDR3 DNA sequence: TGTGCCAGCAGCTTACCCGCGGCAACCTACGAGCAGTACTTC.

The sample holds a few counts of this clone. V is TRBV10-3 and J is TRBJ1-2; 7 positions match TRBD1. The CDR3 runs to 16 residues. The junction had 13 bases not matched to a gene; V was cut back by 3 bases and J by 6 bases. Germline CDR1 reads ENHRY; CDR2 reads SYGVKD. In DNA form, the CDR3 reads TGTGCCATCAGTGAAGAGGGGAGACAGGGACGGAATGGCTACACCTTC. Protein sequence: CAISEEGRQGRNGYTF.

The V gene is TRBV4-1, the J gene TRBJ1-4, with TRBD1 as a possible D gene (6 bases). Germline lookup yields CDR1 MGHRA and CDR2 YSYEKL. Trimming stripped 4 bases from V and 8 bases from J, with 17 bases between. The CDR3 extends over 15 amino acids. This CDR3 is CASSPTRGATEKLFF. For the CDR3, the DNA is TGCGCCAGCAGCCCAACTCGGGGGGCGACCGAAAAACTGTTTTTT.

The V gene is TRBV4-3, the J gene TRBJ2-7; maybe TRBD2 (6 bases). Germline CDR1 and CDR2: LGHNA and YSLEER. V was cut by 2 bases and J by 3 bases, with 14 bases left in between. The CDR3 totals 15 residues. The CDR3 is CASSQNPTSFYEQYF. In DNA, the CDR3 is TGCGCCAGCAGCCAAAACCCGACTAGTTTCTACGAGCAGTACTTC.

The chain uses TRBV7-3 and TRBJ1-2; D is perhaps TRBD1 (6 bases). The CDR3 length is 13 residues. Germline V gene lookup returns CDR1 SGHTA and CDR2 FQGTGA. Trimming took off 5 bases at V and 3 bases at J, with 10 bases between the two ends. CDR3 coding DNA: TGTGCCAGCAGCGAACAGGGTGACTATGGCTACACCTTC. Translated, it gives CASSEQGDYGYTF. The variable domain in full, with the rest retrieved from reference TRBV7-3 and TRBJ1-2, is GAGVSQTPSNKVTEKGKYVELRCDPISGHTALYWYRQSLGQGPEFLIYFQGTGAADDSGLPNDRFFAVRPEGSVSTLKIQRTERGDSAVYLCASSEQGDYGYTFGSGTRLTVV.

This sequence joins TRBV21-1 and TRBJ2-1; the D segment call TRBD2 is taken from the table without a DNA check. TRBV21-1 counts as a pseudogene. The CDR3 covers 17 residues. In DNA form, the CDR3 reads TGTGCCAGCAGCAAAAGAGGGTCCGGGGTTTGGCACAATGAGCAGTTCTTC. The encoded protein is CASSKRGSGVWHNEQFF.